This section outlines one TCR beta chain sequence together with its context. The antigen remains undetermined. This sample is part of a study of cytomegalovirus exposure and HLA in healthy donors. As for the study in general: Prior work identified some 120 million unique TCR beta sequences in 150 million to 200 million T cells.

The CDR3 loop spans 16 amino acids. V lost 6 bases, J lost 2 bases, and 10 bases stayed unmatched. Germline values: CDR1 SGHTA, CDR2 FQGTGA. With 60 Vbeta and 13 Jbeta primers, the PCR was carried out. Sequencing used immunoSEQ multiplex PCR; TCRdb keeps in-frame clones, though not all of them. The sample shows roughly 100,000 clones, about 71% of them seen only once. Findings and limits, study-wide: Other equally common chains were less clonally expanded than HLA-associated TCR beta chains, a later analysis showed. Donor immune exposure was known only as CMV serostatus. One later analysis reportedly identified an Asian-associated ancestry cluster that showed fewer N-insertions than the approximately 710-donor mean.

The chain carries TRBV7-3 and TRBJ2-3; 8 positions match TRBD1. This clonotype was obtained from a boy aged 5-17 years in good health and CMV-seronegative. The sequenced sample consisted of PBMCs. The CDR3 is CASSRRAGGITDTQYF. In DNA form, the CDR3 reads TGTGCCAGCAGTCGGCGGGCAGGGGGCATCACAGATACGCAGTATTTT.